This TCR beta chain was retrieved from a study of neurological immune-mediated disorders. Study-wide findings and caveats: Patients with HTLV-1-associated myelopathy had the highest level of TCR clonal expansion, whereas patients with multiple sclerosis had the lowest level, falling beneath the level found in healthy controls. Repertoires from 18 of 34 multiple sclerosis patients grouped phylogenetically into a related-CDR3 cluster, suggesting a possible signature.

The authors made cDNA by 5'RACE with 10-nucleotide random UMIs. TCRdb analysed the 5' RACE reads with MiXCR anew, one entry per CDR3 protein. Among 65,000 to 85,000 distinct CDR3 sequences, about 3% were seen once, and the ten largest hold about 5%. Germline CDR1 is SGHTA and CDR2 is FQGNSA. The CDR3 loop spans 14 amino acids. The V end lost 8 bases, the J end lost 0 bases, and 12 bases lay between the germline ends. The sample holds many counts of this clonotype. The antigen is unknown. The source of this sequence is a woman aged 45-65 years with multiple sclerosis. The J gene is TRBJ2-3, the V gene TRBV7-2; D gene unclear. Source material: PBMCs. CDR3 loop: CASYKHGSTDTQYF. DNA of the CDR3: TGTGCCAGCTACAAACACGGGAGCACAGATACGCAGTATTTT.